This T cell receptor (beta chain) was sequenced in a study of technical replicates of blood from several donors. The CDR3 totals 13 residues. V lost 8 bases and J 1 base, leaving 9 bases between the germline ends. Per the germline V gene, CDR1 is MNHNS and CDR2 is SASEGT. Profiled with immunoSEQ multiplex PCR; TCRdb holds only in-frame clones, not every one. This table holds about 62,000 clones, 70% to 90% found once. This TCR derives from a human donor in good health. Some clones in this sample may be carry-over from other donors' samples. Sequenced material: PBMCs. V and J are TRBV6-1 and TRBJ1-3; D perhaps matches TRBD1 (5 bases). CDR3 nucleotides: TGTGCCAGCGAGACAGTGTCTGGAAACACCATATATTTT. Protein product: CASETVSGNTIYF.